Presented here are 27 T cell receptor beta chains from one specimen sequenced in a study of type 1 regulatory T cells. These receptors' antigens are unknown. Using its own MiXCR run on the reads, TCRdb lists one record per CDR3 protein. The repertoire holds 25,000 or so distinct CDR3 sequences, with just under 75% as singletons. The specimen was cultured T cells, either the whole culture or a sorted T cell fraction (not recorded which). This sample's subset: Tr1-enriched cell product generated in vitro against host alloantigens. These receptors were obtained from a human donor in good health.

The chain links TRBV7-9 to TRBJ2-5, with 8 bases aligning to TRBD1. J was trimmed by 4 bases and V by 5 bases; bases with no gene match: 6. Germline V CDR1 and CDR2: SEHNR, FQNEAQ (reference sequence). The CDR3 is 14 amino acids. The CDR3 bases are TGTGCCAGCAGCCTATCAGGGGGCCTAGAGACCCAGTACTTC. Translating it yields CASSLSGGLETQYF. Using reference TRBV7-9 and TRBJ2-5 for the parts outside the CDR3, the full variable domain is DTGVSQNPRHKITKRGQNVTFRCDPISEHNRLYWYRQTLGQGPEFLTYFQNEAQLEKSRLLSDRFSAERPKGSFSTLEIQRTEQGDSAMYLCASSLSGGLETQYFGPGTRLLVL.

By share of the sample, this clonotype is medium-sized (0.01 to 0.1%). The rearrangement joins TRBV5-1 to TRBJ1-1; 7 bases map to TRBD1. Germline lookup yields CDR1 SGHRS and CDR2 YFSETQ. After removal of 8 bases from V and 4 bases from J, the junction contained 8 bases not matched to a gene. This CDR3 region has 13 residues. CDR3 nucleotide sequence: TGCGCCAGTCGACAGGGTGAGGGCACTGAAGCTTTCTTT. Translation: CASRQGEGTEAFF.

The chain carries TRBV7-2 and TRBJ1-5, with D hard to call. Germline loops: CDR1 SGHTA, CDR2 FQGNSA. There are 14 residues in the CDR3. V was pared by 5 bases and J by 4 bases, with 12 bases between. CDR3 DNA: TGTGCCAGCAGCCCCCGGACGTCTAATCAGCCCCAGCATTTT. This encodes CASSPRTSNQPQHF.

This chain connects TRBV24-1 to TRBJ2-7; the D call may be TRBD1 or TRBD2 (5 bases each). The V gene's germline CDR1 is KGHDR and CDR2 SFDVKD. This CDR3 has 14 amino acids. Between the trimmed V and J ends, which lost 2 bases and 5 bases, there was a span of 12 bases. As DNA, the CDR3 is TGTGCCACCAGTGATTCCGAACTGGGACACGAGCAGTACTTC. This translates into CATSDSELGHEQYF.

In its sample, this clonotype was seen once. V is TRBV7-2 and J is TRBJ1-1; D is possibly TRBD1 (5 bases). Germline CDR1 is SGHTA and CDR2 is FQGNSA. CDR3 length: 15 residues. The V and J ends lost 3 bases and 1 base respectively, with 12 bases between them. The CDR3 spells CASSFQGGKNTEAFF. Written as DNA, the CDR3 is TGTGCCAGCAGCTTCCAGGGAGGGAAGAACACTGAAGCTTTCTTT.

By share, this clonotype ranks as medium-sized. This chain joins TRBV5-1 and TRBJ1-1; no reliable D call. The CDR3 consists of 14 residues. Germline V lookup: CDR1 SGHRS, CDR2 YFSETQ. The V end lost 1 base, the J end lost 0 bases, and 7 bases lay between the germline ends. The CDR3 nucleotides read TGCGCCAGCAGCTTGTTAACCTTGAACACTGAAGCTTTCTTT. Amino acids: CASSLLTLNTEAFF.

This sequence joins TRBV5-6 and TRBJ2-7; 9 bases are a match to TRBD2. The CDR3 has 14 amino acids. The germline CDR1 and CDR2 sequences are SGHDT and YYEEEE. J lost 1 base, V lost 5 bases, and 4 bases had no gene match. CDR3 sequence reads: CASRTRGGSYEQYF. In nucleotides, the CDR3 is TGTGCCAGCAGGACGCGGGGGGGTTCCTACGAGCAGTACTTC.

The chain uses TRBV12-3 or TRBV12-4 and TRBJ1-6, with 7 bases aligning to TRBD1. With V trimmed by 6 bases and J by 10 bases, 9 bases remained unmatched. The CDR3 covers 14 residues. CDR3 DNA sequence: TGTGCCAGCAGGAAACAGGGGCGCTCATCACCCCTCCACTTT. Amino acid sequence: CASRKQGRSSPLHF.

The CDR3: CSARRGGFTDTQYF. The CDR3 DNA reads as TGCAGTGCTAGACGAGGGGGGTTCACAGATACGCAGTATTTT. The chain uses TRBV20-1 and TRBJ2-3, with D tentatively TRBD1 or TRBD2 (6 bases each). Trimming left V 2 bases short and J 2 bases short, with 11 bases between. The CDR3 is 14 amino acids. Per the germline V gene, CDR1 is DFQATT and CDR2 is SNEGSKA (reference sequence).

Remarks on this clonotype: One junction end disagrees with the germline gene, perhaps due to a read error. The gene calls are TRBV10-3 and TRBJ2-2; 9 nucleotides align to TRBD2. This CDR3 comprises 16 residues. Germline lookup yields CDR1 ENHRY and CDR2 SYGVKD. Here the CDR3 reads CASSLYGGGATGELFF. The CDR3 bases are TGTGCCAGCAGTTTATATGGCGGGGGGGCGACCGGGGAGCTGTTTTTT.

This clonotype was seen only once. The CDR3 loop reads CASSLGQNSNQPQHF. CDR3 nucleotide sequence: TGTGCCAGCAGCCTCGGACAGAATAGCAATCAGCCCCAGCATTTT. The chain combines TRBV11-2 with TRBJ1-5, with D possibly TRBD1 on 6 matching bases. The CDR3 covers 15 residues. The germline CDR1 and CDR2 sequences are SGHAT and FQNNGV. With 5 bases removed from V and 0 bases from J, the gap between germline ends came to 11 bases.

The chain employs TRBV20-1 and TRBJ2-7; D is perhaps TRBD2 (5 bases). The length of the CDR3 is 13 residues. CDR1 and CDR2 (germline): DFQATT, SNEGSKA (reference sequence). The V and J ends lost 3 bases and 0 bases respectively, with 9 bases between them. The CDR3 spells CSARAGRSYEQYF. DNA for the CDR3: TGCAGTGCTAGGGCGGGCCGCTCCTACGAGCAGTACTTC.

This chain links TRBV6-2 or TRBV6-3 with TRBJ1-2, with a weak D call TRBD1 (5 bases). The CDR3 sequence is 13 residues long. The V end was cut by 6 bases, the J end by 6 bases, with 14 bases between. Germline-derived CDR1 and CDR2 are MNHEY and SVGEGT. The CDR3 loop is CASREPGRNGYTF. CDR3 in DNA: TGTGCCAGCAGAGAACCGGGGCGAAATGGCTACACCTTC.

The gene calls are TRBV6-5 and TRBJ2-5, with a weak D call TRBD2 (6 bases). The ends were cut back, 7 bases at V and 5 bases at J, with 17 bases in the middle. Germline lookup yields CDR1 MNHEY and CDR2 SVGAGI. This CDR3 region has 14 residues. CDR3 in amino acids: CASTPRGITETQYF. As DNA, the CDR3 is TGTGCCAGCACCCCCCGGGGGATAACGGAGACCCAGTACTTC.

This rearrangement joins TRBV4-2 to TRBJ2-5; perhaps TRBD1 as D (5 bases). The V end was cut by 1 base, the J end by 5 bases, with 11 bases between. The CDR3 is 14 residues long. Germline-derived CDR1 and CDR2 are LGHNA and YNFKEQ. Here the CDR3 reads CASSQGSGKETQYF. The CDR3 nucleotides read TGTGCCAGCAGCCAAGGTTCAGGGAAGGAGACCCAGTACTTC.

By share of the sample, this clonotype is medium-sized (0.01 to 0.1%). V gene TRBV27 combines with J gene TRBJ1-2; D unresolved. Per the germline V gene, CDR1 is MNHEY and CDR2 is SMNVEV (reference sequence). Trimming took 6 bases from V and 5 from J, leaving 16 bases between them. The CDR3 length is 14 residues. Here the CDR3 reads CASSPARERYGYTF. The DNA of the CDR3 is TGTGCCAGCAGCCCTGCGAGAGAGAGGTATGGCTACACCTTC.

About this clonotype itself: At one of its ends the junction is not consistent with the germline gene, which may arise from a read error. In nucleotides, the CDR3 is TGCGCCAGCAGCCAACTCTACAGGGCCCCACTCTTC. It encodes CASSQLYRAPLF. The chain couples TRBV4-1 to TRBJ2-1, with D possibly TRBD1 on 6 matching bases. The CDR3 has 12 residues. Germline CDR1 is MGHRA and CDR2 is YSYEKL.

This clonotype has just one count. This chain uses TRBV7-2 with TRBJ2-1; TRBD2 aligns across 7 bases. After removal of 2 bases from V and 2 bases from J, the junction contained 6 bases not matched to a gene. Germline V gives CDR1 SGHTA, CDR2 FQGNSA. The CDR3 is 16 amino acids. As DNA, the CDR3 is TGTGCCAGCAGCTTAAGGGCTAGCGGAGCCTACAATGAGCAGTTCTTC. Translated, it gives CASSLRASGAYNEQFF.

The chain has TRBV6-5 and TRBJ2-2; TRBD2 matches at 7 bases. V trimming: 6 bases; J trimming: 3 bases; junction bases outside the gene matches: 13. The CDR3 is made up of 17 amino acids. CDR1 MNHEY and CDR2 SVGAGI come from the germline V gene. CDR3 residues: CASRPLASGEDTGELFF. CDR3 sequence (DNA): TGTGCCAGCAGACCACTAGCGTCGGGGGAGGACACCGGGGAGCTGTTTTTT.

CDR3 in DNA: TGTTCTACCCTCAGGGCCTATACCGACAATGAGCAGTTCTTC. Translation: CSTLRAYTDNEQFF. The rearrangement joins TRBV7-7 to TRBJ2-1; D might be TRBD1 (5 bases). The CDR3 is 14 residues long. CDR1 and CDR2 from the germline V gene are SSHAT and FNYEAQ (reference sequence).

The rearrangement links TRBV20-1 to TRBJ2-1; 8 nucleotides agree with TRBD2. V lost 1 base to trimming and J lost 0 bases; unmatched junction nucleotides: 8. Germline lookup yields CDR1 DFQATT and CDR2 SNEGSKA (reference sequence). This CDR3 has 17 amino acids. CDR3 loop: CSARASKRGSSYNEQFF. In nucleotides, the CDR3 is TGCAGTGCTAGAGCTTCTAAGCGGGGGAGCTCCTACAATGAGCAGTTCTTC.

The chain recombines TRBV30 with TRBJ2-5; 8 bases map to TRBD2. The ends lost 0 bases at V and 4 bases at J; junction bases unmatched: 7. Germline-derived CDR1 and CDR2 are GTSNPN and SVGIG (reference sequence). CDR3 length equals 15 residues. The CDR3 sequence is CAWSVQRGWRETQYF. As DNA, the CDR3 is TGTGCCTGGAGTGTCCAGCGGGGGTGGCGAGAGACCCAGTACTTC.

The chain uses TRBV15 and TRBJ2-7, with D uncertain. The germline CDR1 and CDR2 sequences are LNHNV and YYDKDF (reference sequence). With 0 bases removed from V and 1 base from J, the gap between germline ends came to 10 bases. The CDR3 extends over 15 amino acids. In DNA, the CDR3 is TGTGCCACCAGCAGAGATGGAGTTGGGTCCTACGAGCAGTACTTC. Its translation is CATSRDGVGSYEQYF.

This rearrangement joins TRBV7-9 to TRBJ1-5; D unclear. The CDR3 sequence is 14 residues long. The germline V gene has CDR1 SEHNR and CDR2 FQNEAQ (reference sequence). V shed 5 bases and J shed 7 bases, with 15 bases lying between them. The CDR3 loop reads CASSPLPAQQPQHF. The CDR3 coding sequence is TGTGCCAGCAGCCCACTTCCCGCGCAGCAGCCCCAGCATTTT.

The chain couples TRBV20-1 to TRBJ1-1, with a possible D match to TRBD1 (5 bases). Germline V gene data show CDR1 as DFQATT and CDR2 as SNEGSKA (reference sequence). The length of the CDR3 is 14 residues. The V and J ends lost 0 bases and 4 bases respectively, with 12 bases between them. CDR3 coding DNA: TGCAGTGCTAGAGATCTTGGGGCCGGCACTGAAGCTTTCTTT. Protein product: CSARDLGAGTEAFF.

This chain links TRBV2 with TRBJ1-5; 8 bases line up with TRBD1. The CDR3 is 14 amino acids. V shed 6 bases and J 4 bases; nucleotides not matched to a gene: 5. CDR1 is SNHLY and CDR2 is FYNNEI in the germline V gene. The CDR3 DNA is TGTGCCAGCAGACAAGACAGGGGTAATCAGCCCCAGCATTTT. It encodes CASRQDRGNQPQHF.

The chain uses TRBV4-1 and TRBJ2-3; D might be TRBD2 (6 bases). V lost 4 bases to trimming and J lost 2 bases, with 16 bases between them. Germline assignment: CDR1 MGHRA and CDR2 YSYEKL. CDR3 length: 16 amino acids. The CDR3 region is CASSRQPWGDTDTQYF. CDR3 bases: TGCGCCAGCAGCCGACAGCCCTGGGGGGACACAGATACGCAGTATTTT.